The entry below describes one T cell receptor beta chain. Per the original methods: For the immunoSEQ data, sequences were junction-only without quality scores, so filtering differed. The assay was immunoSEQ multiplex PCR, and TCRdb's table has in-frame clones only and misses some. That table is the source of V, J and clone size, and D and trimming were worked out from the DNA. This sample has 2 million to 2.5 million clones, with about 90% found just once. The entry originates in a study of shared clonotypes between healthy human individuals. Germline-derived CDR1 and CDR2 are SNHLY and FYNNEI. Trimming shortened V by 0 bases and J by 5 bases, and 15 bases separated the two germline ends. The CDR3 covers 16 residues. Donors had no recently reported acute infections or vaccinations and were HIV-negative.

This TCR was recovered from a man aged 18 to 30 in good health. Some clones in this sample may be carry-over from other donors' samples. V usage is TRBV2 and J usage is TRBJ2-3, with D hard to call. Sequencing was carried out using naive CD4+ T cells from PBMCs. The subset is: CD45RA+ positively selected. The CDR3 nucleotides are TGTGCCAGCAGTGAAGCGTTTGAAGGGCTCCGAGATACGCAGTATTTT. Translation: CASSEAFEGLRDTQYF.